Below, 32 T cell receptor beta chains from the same sample are listed, as sequenced in a study of blood T cell repertoires in COVID-19. TCRdb's table, derived via immunoSEQ multiplex PCR, lists solely in-frame clones and lacks some. This sample has some 110,000 clones, with about 84% found just once. Sequencing was carried out using peripheral blood. All receptors derive from a human donor in a cohort sampled during active COVID-19.

This clone has only a few counts. The chain combines TRBV5-1 with TRBJ2-7; 12 positions match TRBD2. There are 16 residues in the CDR3. Germline loops: CDR1 SGHRS, CDR2 YFSETQ. The V gene end was trimmed by 4 bases and the J gene end by 1 base; junction bases not matched to a gene: 6. The CDR3: CASSRRTSGMSYEQYF. In DNA form, the CDR3 reads TGCGCCAGCAGCCGCAGGACTAGCGGGATGTCCTACGAGCAGTACTTC.

This chain joins TRBV18 and TRBJ2-5, with D tentatively TRBD1 (6 bases). The V and J ends lost 6 bases and 2 bases respectively, with 10 bases between them. CDR1 and CDR2 from the germline V gene are KGHSH and LQKENI. This CDR3 has 13 residues. The CDR3 loop reads CASSADRQETQYF. The CDR3, as DNA: TGTGCCAGCTCTGCGGACAGACAAGAGACCCAGTACTTC.

This sequence joins TRBV12-5 and TRBJ1-2; TRBD1 might be the D (5 bases). Germline V gives CDR1 LGHNT, CDR2 FRNRAP. The CDR3 loop spans 15 amino acids. V lost 4 bases to trimming and J lost 9 bases, with 21 bases between them. CDR3 loop: CASGWTQGIMESYTF. CDR3 coding DNA: TGTGCTAGTGGTTGGACCCAGGGAATTATGGAAAGCTACACCTTC.

The rearrangement links TRBV15 to TRBJ2-6; maybe TRBD1 (5 bases). The CDR3 length is 15 residues. Trimming removed 6 bases from V and 2 bases from J, with 11 bases in between. Germline CDR1 reads LNHNV; CDR2 reads YYDKDF (reference sequence). Here the CDR3 reads CATRTAFTGANVLTF. The CDR3 DNA sequence: TGTGCCACCAGGACAGCCTTCACTGGGGCCAACGTCCTGACTTTC.

The rearrangement links TRBV5-4 to TRBJ2-5, with 8 bases fitting TRBD1. Trimming took 4 bases from V and 1 from J; bases not matched to a gene: 9. The CDR3 spans 16 residues. Germline CDR1 and CDR2: SGHNT and YYREEE (reference sequence). The CDR3 nucleotides read TGTGCCAGCAGCACAAGGACAGGGACCTCCCAAGAGACCCAGTACTTC. It yields the protein CASSTRTGTSQETQYF.

The rearrangement uses TRBV2 and TRBJ2-3, with 7 positions matching TRBD1. The V gene's germline CDR1 is SNHLY and CDR2 FYNNEI. The CDR3 is 15 residues long. J lost 7 bases, V lost 4 bases, and 11 bases had no gene match. The CDR3 nucleotides read TGTGCCAGCAGTGGGGACAGAAATCCACCCAATACGCAGTATTTT. It codes for CASSGDRNPPNTQYF. The full variable domain, rest sourced from reference TRBV2 and TRBJ2-3, is EPEVTQTPSHQVTQMGQEVILRCVPISNHLYFYWYRQILGQKVEFLVSFYNNEISEKSEIFDDQFSVERPDGSNFTLKIRSTKLEDSAMYFCASSGDRNPPNTQYFGPGTRLTVL.

V is TRBV19 and J is TRBJ1-2; 7 bases align to TRBD1. Germline CDR1 LNHDA, CDR2 SQIVND (reference sequence). This CDR3 comprises 15 residues. The trim removed 2 bases at V and 8 bases at J, leaving 11 bases unmatched. DNA for the CDR3: TGTGCCAGTAGTATAATTGGAGGGGGCGATCGCGGCTACACCTTC. Its translation is CASSIIGGGDRGYTF.

The rearrangement joins TRBV5-4 to TRBJ2-5, with 13 bases matching TRBD2. The CDR3 contains 17 residues. Losses at the gene ends were 4 bases for V and 5 bases for J; bases not matched to a gene: 11. Germline V gene lookup returns CDR1 SGHNT and CDR2 YYREEE (reference sequence). The chain's CDR3 is CASSGGTSGNVRETQYF. The CDR3 region has the DNA TGTGCCAGCAGCGGAGGGACTAGCGGGAACGTCCGGGAGACCCAGTACTTC.

In this sample, this clone turned up once. The V and J genes are TRBV19 and TRBJ1-1, with D perhaps TRBD1 (6 bases). CDR3 size: 14 residues. Germline values: CDR1 LNHDA, CDR2 SQIVND (reference sequence). V was shortened by 7 bases and J by 6 bases, with 18 bases between the two germline ends. DNA of the CDR3: TGTGCCAGTAATCACATAGACAGGAGCGCTGAAGCTTTCTTT. It codes for CASNHIDRSAEAFF.

As DNA, the CDR3 is TGTGCCAGTAACACAGGGGTTTCACCCCTCCACTTT. Translation: CASNTGVSPLHF. This sequence joins TRBV19 and TRBJ1-6; TRBD1 matches at 7 bases. Germline V gene lookup returns CDR1 LNHDA and CDR2 SQIVND (reference sequence). The CDR3 is 12 residues long. Trimming at V came to 7 bases and at J to 9 bases, leaving 3 bases not matched to a gene.

On this clone itself: One end of the junction fails to match germline, which may point to a read error. The CDR3 DNA follows: TGTGCCAGCAACTTAGCGGGAGGGCCTAGCACCGGGGAGCTGTTTTTT. This encodes CASNLAGGPSTGELFF. V and J are TRBV7-2 and TRBJ2-2; 11 positions agree with TRBD2. Germline V gene lookup returns CDR1 SGHTA and CDR2 FQGNSA. CDR3 length: 16 residues.

The CDR3 sequence: CASSSGSYNSPLHF. The CDR3 region has the DNA TGTGCCAGCAGCTCAGGAAGTTATAATTCACCCCTCCACTTT. The V gene is TRBV28, the J gene TRBJ1-6; D is ambiguous. V was pared by 6 bases and J by 4 bases, with 10 bases between. CDR3 size: 14 residues. From germline, CDR1 is MDHEN and CDR2 SYDVKM.

The chain uses TRBV28 and TRBJ2-2, with D perhaps TRBD1 (5 bases). There are 18 residues in the CDR3. Germline assignment: CDR1 MDHEN and CDR2 SYDVKM. Between the trimmed V and J ends, which lost 3 bases and 1 base, there was a span of 18 bases. CDR3 DNA sequence: TGTGCCAGCAGTTTCTTACAGGAGCTAGGAAGGAACACCGGGGAGCTGTTTTTT. It yields the protein CASSFLQELGRNTGELFF.

This chain links TRBV6-2 or TRBV6-3 with TRBJ2-3; no firm D call. Germline V gene data show CDR1 as MNHEY and CDR2 as SVGEGT. V dropped 3 bases and J dropped 2 bases, with 6 bases sitting between them. The CDR3 length is 13 residues. CDR3 amino acids: CASSYRTTDTQYF. The CDR3 region has the DNA TGTGCCAGCAGTTATAGAACCACAGATACGCAGTATTTT.

The chain carries TRBV2 and TRBJ2-1, with D possibly TRBD2 on 6 matching bases. Germline V gene sequence: CDR1 SNHLY, CDR2 FYNNEI. V lost 8 bases and J 0 bases, leaving 8 bases between the germline ends. This CDR3 spans 13 amino acids. CDR3 DNA sequence: TGTGCCAGCGGGGGAGGCTCCTACAATGAGCAGTTCTTC. It translates to CASGGGSYNEQFF.

V is TRBV19 and J is TRBJ1-5, with 8 bases lining up with TRBD1. The CDR3 length is 15 residues. J lost 0 bases, V lost 7 bases, and 5 bases had no gene match. Germline V lookup: CDR1 LNHDA, CDR2 SQIVND (reference sequence). CDR3: CASTEGQVSNQPQHF. The CDR3 nucleotides are TGTGCCAGTACCGAGGGACAGGTTAGCAATCAGCCCCAGCATTTT.

For the CDR3, the DNA is TGTGCCAGCAGCTTACTGGGAGGGGAAGACATTCAGTACTTC. Translation gives CASSLLGGEDIQYF. This chain connects TRBV7-9 to TRBJ2-4; 7 nucleotides agree with TRBD2. The junction had 6 bases not matched to a gene; V was cut back by 2 bases and J by 8 bases. CDR1 is SEHNR and CDR2 is FQNEAQ in the germline V gene (reference sequence). CDR3 length: 14 amino acids.

The V and J genes are TRBV12-3 or TRBV12-4 and TRBJ2-1; D remains ambiguous. The V end was cut by 3 bases, the J end by 8 bases, with 5 bases between. The CDR3 is made up of 11 amino acids. In DNA, the CDR3 is TGTGCCAGCAGTTTGAGCGATGAGCAGTTCTTC. It translates to CASSLSDEQFF.

The chain is built from TRBV2 and TRBJ1-5; 7 positions agree with TRBD1. CDR1 is SNHLY and CDR2 is FYNNEI in the germline V gene. The V segment lost 8 bases and the J segment 4 bases; nucleotides outside the gene matches: 11. CDR3 length equals 15 residues. The chain's CDR3 is CASEDGQANNQPQHF. The CDR3 coding sequence is TGTGCCAGCGAAGATGGACAGGCCAATAATCAGCCCCAGCATTTT.

The rearrangement links TRBV6-2 or TRBV6-3 to TRBJ2-6, with TRBD2 matching over 8 bases. V gave up 4 bases and J gave up 2 bases; unmatched junction bases: 1. CDR1 is MNHEY, CDR2 SVGEGT, per germline. The CDR3 length is 15 residues. CDR3 nucleotide sequence: TGTGCCAGCAGTTCGGGGGGGCCTGGGGCCAACGTCCTGACTTTC. The encoded protein is CASSSGGPGANVLTF.

The sample holds one count of this clone. The chain links TRBV6-4 to TRBJ2-3; TRBD2 agrees at 8 bases. V gave up 6 bases and J gave up 1 base; unmatched junction bases: 12. Germline-derived CDR1 and CDR2 are MRHNA and SNTAGT. The CDR3 has 17 residues. The DNA of the CDR3 is TGTGCCAGCAGAATCGACGTAGCGGGGAAAGGCACAGATACGCAGTATTTT. Its protein product is CASRIDVAGKGTDTQYF.

The gene calls are TRBV25-1 and TRBJ2-3; a possible D gene is TRBD2 (6 bases). The CDR3 covers 13 residues. The V gene's germline CDR1 is MGHDK and CDR2 SYGVNS. V was cut by 4 bases and J by 3 bases, with 8 bases left in between. The CDR3 DNA follows: TGTGCCAGCAGTGGGGACTTTACAGATACGCAGTATTTT. Residues: CASSGDFTDTQYF.

The chain links TRBV19 to TRBJ2-7; 9 bases are shared with TRBD2. Germline loops: CDR1 LNHDA, CDR2 SQIVND (reference sequence). The CDR3 sequence is 15 residues long. V lost 6 bases, J lost 3 bases, and 9 bases stayed unmatched. CDR3 coding DNA: TGTGCCAGTAGGAAGACGTCTAGCGGGGTCTACGAGCAGTACTTC. It translates to CASRKTSSGVYEQYF.

The chain has TRBV6-5 and TRBJ1-1; 9 nucleotides line up with TRBD1. The CDR3 is made up of 14 amino acids. CDR1 and CDR2 from the germline V gene are MNHEY and SVGAGI. With 9 bases clipped from V and 1 base from J, the junction kept 6 bases outside the gene matches. CDR3 sequence: CASGQGMGNTEAFF. As DNA, the CDR3 is TGTGCCAGTGGACAGGGGATGGGGAACACTGAAGCTTTCTTT.

The genes are TRBV2 and TRBJ1-2; 12 nucleotides agree with TRBD1. Germline V CDR1 and CDR2: SNHLY, FYNNEI. The CDR3 sequence is 19 residues long. The junction had 18 bases not matched to a gene; V was cut back by 6 bases and J by 4 bases. CDR3 sequence (DNA): TGTGCCAGCAGAGCACCGTCCGGGACAGGGGGCGTGGGGACCTATGGCTACACCTTC. It yields the protein CASRAPSGTGGVGTYGYTF.

This chain joins TRBV10-3 and TRBJ2-7, with TRBD1 matching over 8 bases. The CDR3 extends over 15 amino acids. With 4 bases clipped from V and 0 bases from J, the junction kept 5 bases outside the gene matches. The germline gives CDR1 ENHRY, CDR2 SYGVKD. Here the CDR3 reads CAISVTGVSSYEQYF. The CDR3 DNA sequence: TGTGCCATCAGTGTGACAGGGGTTAGCTCCTACGAGCAGTACTTC.

The chain combines TRBV2 with TRBJ2-1; tentatively, D is TRBD2 (5 bases). Germline CDR1 SNHLY, CDR2 FYNNEI. Trimming pared 7 bases from V and 7 bases from J, leaving 11 bases between. The CDR3 consists of 12 residues. CDR3 coding DNA: TGTGCCAGCAAAAGCGGTGGGAATGAGCAGTTCTTC. As protein: CASKSGGNEQFF.

The rearrangement uses TRBV6-1 and TRBJ1-2; tentatively, D is TRBD1 (6 bases). This CDR3 region has 16 residues. CDR1 is MNHNS, CDR2 SASEGT, per germline. The V gene lost 2 bases and the J gene lost 4 bases, with 17 bases spanning the gap. The CDR3 DNA follows: TGTGCCAGCAGTGAAAGTTGGACAGCCGCTTTCTATGGCTACACCTTC. Amino acids: CASSESWTAAFYGYTF.

The chain recombines TRBV19 with TRBJ2-5, with D possibly TRBD2 on 6 matching bases. CDR1 LNHDA and CDR2 SQIVND come from the germline V gene (reference sequence). This CDR3 is built from 13 residues. Trimming took 5 bases from V and 4 from J, leaving 11 bases between them. The CDR3 sequence: CASSRRGGETQYF. The DNA for the CDR3 is TGTGCCAGTAGTCGGCGGGGAGGAGAGACCCAGTACTTC.

This rearrangement joins TRBV27 to TRBJ1-5, with TRBD1 identical over 7 bases. Germline lookup yields CDR1 MNHEY and CDR2 SMNVEV (reference sequence). The CDR3 length is 15 residues. V shed 4 bases, J shed 0 bases, and the junction held 3 bases outside the gene matches. As DNA, the CDR3 is TGTGCCAGCAGTTCACAGGGGACTAGCAATCAGCCCCAGCATTTT. Translating gives CASSSQGTSNQPQHF.

J is TRBJ2-7 and V is TRBV5-1; D is undetermined. V lost 5 bases, J lost 0 bases, and 15 bases lay in between. The CDR3 has 15 residues. Germline lookup yields CDR1 SGHRS and CDR2 YFSETQ. CDR3 sequence: CASRASGLSSYEQYF. CDR3 DNA: TGCGCCAGCAGGGCATCTGGGCTTAGCTCCTACGAGCAGTACTTC.

This sequence joins TRBV3-1 (or the pseudogene TRBV3-2) and TRBJ2-2, with a possible D match to TRBD1 (6 bases). This CDR3 comprises 14 residues. From germline, CDR1 is LGHDT and CDR2 YNNKEL (reference sequence). V lost 4 bases, J lost 5 bases, and 11 bases lay in between. This CDR3 is CASSRNTGTGELFF. CDR3 coding DNA: TGTGCCAGCAGCCGGAATACAGGGACCGGGGAGCTGTTTTTT.